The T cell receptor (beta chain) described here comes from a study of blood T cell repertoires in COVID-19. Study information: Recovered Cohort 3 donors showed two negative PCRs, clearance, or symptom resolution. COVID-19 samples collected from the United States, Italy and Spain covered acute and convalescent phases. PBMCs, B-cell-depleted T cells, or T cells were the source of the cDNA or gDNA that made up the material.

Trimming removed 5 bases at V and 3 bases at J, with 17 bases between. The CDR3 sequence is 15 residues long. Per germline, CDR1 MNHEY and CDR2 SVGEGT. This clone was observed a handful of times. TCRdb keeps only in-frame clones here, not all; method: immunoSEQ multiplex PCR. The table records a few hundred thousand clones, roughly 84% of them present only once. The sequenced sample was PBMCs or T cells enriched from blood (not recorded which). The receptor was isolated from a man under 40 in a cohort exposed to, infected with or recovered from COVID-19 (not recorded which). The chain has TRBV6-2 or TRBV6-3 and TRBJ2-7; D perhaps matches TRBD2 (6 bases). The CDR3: CASSKVSGANYEQYF. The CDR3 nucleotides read TGTGCCAGCAGTAAAGTTAGCGGAGCCAACTACGAGCAGTACTTC.